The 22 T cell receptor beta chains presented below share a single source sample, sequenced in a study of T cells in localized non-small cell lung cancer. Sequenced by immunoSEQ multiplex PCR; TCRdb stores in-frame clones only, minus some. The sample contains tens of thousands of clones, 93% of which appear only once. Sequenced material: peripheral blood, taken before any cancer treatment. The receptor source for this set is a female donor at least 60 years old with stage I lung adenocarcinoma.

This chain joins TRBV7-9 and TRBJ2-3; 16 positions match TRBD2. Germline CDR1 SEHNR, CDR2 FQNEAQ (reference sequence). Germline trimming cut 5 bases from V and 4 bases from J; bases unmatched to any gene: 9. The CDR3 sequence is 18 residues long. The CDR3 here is CASSGTSGGAVSSDTQYF. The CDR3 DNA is TGTGCCAGCAGCGGGACTAGCGGGGGGGCAGTTTCATCAGATACGCAGTATTTT.

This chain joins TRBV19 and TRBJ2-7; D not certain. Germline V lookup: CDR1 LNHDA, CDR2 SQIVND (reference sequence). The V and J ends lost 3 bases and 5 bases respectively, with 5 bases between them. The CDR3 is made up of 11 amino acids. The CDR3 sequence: CASSIRDEQYF. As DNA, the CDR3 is TGTGCCAGTAGTATCCGTGACGAGCAGTACTTC.

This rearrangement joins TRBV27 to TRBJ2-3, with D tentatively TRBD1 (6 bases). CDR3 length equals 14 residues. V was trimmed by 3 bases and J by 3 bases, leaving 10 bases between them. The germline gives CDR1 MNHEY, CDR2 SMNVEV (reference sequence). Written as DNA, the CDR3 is TGTGCCAGCAGTTTGGATACAGGGACAGATACGCAGTATTTT. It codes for CASSLDTGTDTQYF.

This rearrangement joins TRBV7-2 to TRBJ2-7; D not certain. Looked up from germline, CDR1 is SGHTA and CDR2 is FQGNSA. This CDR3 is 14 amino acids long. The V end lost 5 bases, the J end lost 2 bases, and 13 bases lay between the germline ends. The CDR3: CASSQRITAYEQYF. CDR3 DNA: TGTGCCAGCAGCCAGCGCATTACCGCCTACGAGCAGTACTTC.

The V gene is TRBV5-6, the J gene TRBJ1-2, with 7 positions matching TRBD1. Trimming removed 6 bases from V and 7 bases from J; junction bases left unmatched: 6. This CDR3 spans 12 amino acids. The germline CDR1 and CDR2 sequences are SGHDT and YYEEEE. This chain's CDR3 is CASIRQGGGYTF. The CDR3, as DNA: TGTGCCAGCATCCGACAGGGAGGTGGCTACACCTTC.

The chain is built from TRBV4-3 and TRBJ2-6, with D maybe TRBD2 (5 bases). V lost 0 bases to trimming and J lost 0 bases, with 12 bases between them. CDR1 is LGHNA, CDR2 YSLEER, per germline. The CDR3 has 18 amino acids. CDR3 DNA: TGCGCCAGCAGCCAAGACCCGGGATCTCCCTCTGGGGCCAACGTCCTGACTTTC. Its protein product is CASSQDPGSPSGANVLTF.

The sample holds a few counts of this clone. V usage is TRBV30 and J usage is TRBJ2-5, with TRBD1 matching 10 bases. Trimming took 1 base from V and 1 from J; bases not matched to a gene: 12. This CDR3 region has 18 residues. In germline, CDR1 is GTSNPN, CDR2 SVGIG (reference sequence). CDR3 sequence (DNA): TGTGCCTGGAGTGCCCTCGGTGTGGGACAGGGGACCCAAGAGACCCAGTACTTC. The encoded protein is CAWSALGVGQGTQETQYF.

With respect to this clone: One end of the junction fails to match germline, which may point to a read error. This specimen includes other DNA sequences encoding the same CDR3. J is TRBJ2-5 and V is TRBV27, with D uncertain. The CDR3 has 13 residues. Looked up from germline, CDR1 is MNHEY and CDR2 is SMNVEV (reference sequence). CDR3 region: CASSLANQETQYF. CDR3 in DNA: TGCGCCAGCAGTTTGGCCAACCAAGAGACCCAGTACTTC.

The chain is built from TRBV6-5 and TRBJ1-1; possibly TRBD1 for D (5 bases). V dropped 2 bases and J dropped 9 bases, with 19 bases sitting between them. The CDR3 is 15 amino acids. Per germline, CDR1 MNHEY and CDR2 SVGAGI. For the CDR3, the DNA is TGTGCCAGCAGTTACGGGGGGTCCGCCGTTCGTCAAGCTTTCTTT. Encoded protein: CASSYGGSAVRQAFF.

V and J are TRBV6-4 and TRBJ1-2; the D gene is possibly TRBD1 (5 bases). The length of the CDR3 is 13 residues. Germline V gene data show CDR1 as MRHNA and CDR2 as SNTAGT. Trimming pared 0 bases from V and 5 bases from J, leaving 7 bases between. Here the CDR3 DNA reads TGTGCCAGCAGTGACTCGGGGGTATATGGCTACACCTTC. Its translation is CASSDSGVYGYTF.

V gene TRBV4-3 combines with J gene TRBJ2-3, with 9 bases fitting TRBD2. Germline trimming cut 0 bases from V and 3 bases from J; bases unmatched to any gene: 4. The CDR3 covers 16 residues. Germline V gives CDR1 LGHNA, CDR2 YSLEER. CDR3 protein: CASSQDAGGRTDTQYF. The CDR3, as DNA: TGCGCCAGCAGCCAAGATGCGGGAGGGCGAACAGATACGCAGTATTTT.

CDR3 DNA: TGTGCCAGCAGTTTAGGGACAGGGGGTGGCAATCAGCCCCAGCATTTT. Translation: CASSLGTGGGNQPQHF. This chain joins TRBV28 and TRBJ1-5; TRBD1 matches at 11 bases. This CDR3 contains 16 residues. The germline CDR1 and CDR2 sequences are MDHEN and SYDVKM. V lost 2 bases, J lost 2 bases, and 2 bases stayed unmatched.

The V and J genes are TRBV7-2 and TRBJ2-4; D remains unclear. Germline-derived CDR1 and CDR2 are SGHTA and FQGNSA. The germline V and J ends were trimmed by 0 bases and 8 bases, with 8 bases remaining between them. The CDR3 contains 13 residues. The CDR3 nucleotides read TGTGCCAGCAGCTTAGCTAGGGCGGACATTCAGTACTTC. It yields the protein CASSLARADIQYF.

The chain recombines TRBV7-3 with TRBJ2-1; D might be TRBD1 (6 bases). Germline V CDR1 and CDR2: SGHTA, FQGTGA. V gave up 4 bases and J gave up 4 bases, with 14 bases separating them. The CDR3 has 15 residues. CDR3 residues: CASSSGTRLYNEQFF. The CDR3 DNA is TGTGCCAGCAGCTCTGGGACAAGACTTTACAATGAGCAGTTCTTC.

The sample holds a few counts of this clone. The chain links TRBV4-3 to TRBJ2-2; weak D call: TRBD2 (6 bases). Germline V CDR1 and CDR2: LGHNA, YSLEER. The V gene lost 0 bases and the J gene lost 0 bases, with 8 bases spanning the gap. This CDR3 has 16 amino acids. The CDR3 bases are TGCGCCAGCAGCCAAGAAGGGACTTCGAACACCGGGGAGCTGTTTTTT. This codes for CASSQEGTSNTGELFF.

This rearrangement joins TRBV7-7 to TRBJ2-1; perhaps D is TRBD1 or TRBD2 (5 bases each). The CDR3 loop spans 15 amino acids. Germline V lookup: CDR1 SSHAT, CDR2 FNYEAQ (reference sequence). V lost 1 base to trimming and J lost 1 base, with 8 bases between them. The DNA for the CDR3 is TGTGCCAGCAGCTTAGGGGACGCGTCCTACAATGAGCAGTTCTTC. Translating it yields CASSLGDASYNEQFF.

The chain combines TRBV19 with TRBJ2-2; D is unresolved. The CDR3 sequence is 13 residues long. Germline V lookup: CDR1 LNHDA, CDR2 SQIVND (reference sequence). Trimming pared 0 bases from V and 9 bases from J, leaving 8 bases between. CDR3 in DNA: TGTGCCAGTAGTATAGATGAAGCAAGGGAGCTGTTTTTT. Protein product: CASSIDEARELFF.

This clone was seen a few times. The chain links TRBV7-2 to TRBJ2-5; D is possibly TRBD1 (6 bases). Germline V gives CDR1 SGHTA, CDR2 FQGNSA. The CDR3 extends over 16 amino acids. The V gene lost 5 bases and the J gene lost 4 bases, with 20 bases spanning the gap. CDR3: CASSRGTFGSGETQYF. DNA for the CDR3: TGTGCCAGCAGCAGGGGGACATTCGGGTCGGGAGAGACCCAGTACTTC.

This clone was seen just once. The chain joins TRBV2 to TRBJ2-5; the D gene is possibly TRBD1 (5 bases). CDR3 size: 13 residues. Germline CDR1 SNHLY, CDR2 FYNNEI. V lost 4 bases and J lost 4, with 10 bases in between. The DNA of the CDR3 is TGTGCCAGCAGTGGACAGACGGCAGAGACCCAGTACTTC. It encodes CASSGQTAETQYF.

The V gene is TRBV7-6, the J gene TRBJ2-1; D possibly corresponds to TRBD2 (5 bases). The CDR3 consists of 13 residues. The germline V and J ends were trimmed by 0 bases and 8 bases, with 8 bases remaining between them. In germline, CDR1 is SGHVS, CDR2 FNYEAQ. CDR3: CASSLAGEDEQFF. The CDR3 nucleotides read TGTGCCAGCAGCTTAGCGGGAGAGGATGAGCAGTTCTTC.

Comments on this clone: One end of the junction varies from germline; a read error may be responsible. In nucleotides, the CDR3 is TGTGCTAGCAGCTTAGTTGAGGGGCAGAGTGAAGCTTTCTTT. Translating gives CASSLVEGQSEAFF. This chain connects TRBV7-7 to TRBJ1-1, with D possibly TRBD1 on 5 matching bases. The CDR3 runs 14 residues. Germline V gives CDR1 SSHAT, CDR2 FNYEAQ (reference sequence).

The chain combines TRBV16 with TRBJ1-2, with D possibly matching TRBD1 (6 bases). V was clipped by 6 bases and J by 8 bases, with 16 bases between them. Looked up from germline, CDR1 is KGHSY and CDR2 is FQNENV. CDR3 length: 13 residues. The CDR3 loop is CASRPTGNGGYTF. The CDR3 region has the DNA TGTGCCAGCAGACCTACAGGGAACGGCGGCTACACCTTC.